The entry below gives a single TCR beta chain sequence along with its context. The source of the sample is a study of preoperative IRX-2 immunotherapy in early breast cancer. The repertoire was sequenced with immunoSEQ multiplex PCR; TCRdb's copy has only in-frame clones and lacks some. The sample lists about 98,000 clones, 86% occurring once. Stated treatment: preoperative locoregional IRX-2 cytokine immunotherapy. Samples came from a phase Ib trial of preoperative locoregional IRX-2 cytokine immunotherapy. Germline CDR1 and CDR2: LNHDA and SQIVND (reference sequence). CDR3 length equals 16 residues. V was shortened by 7 bases and J by 1 base, with 17 bases between the two germline ends.

This material consisted of tumor tissue, taken after IRX-2 immunotherapy. The chain has TRBV19 and TRBJ1-3, with a tentative D call TRBD1 (6 bases). This sequence originates from a human donor with breast cancer. The CDR3 loop is CASKSAGEISGNTIYF. The CDR3 DNA follows: TGTGCCAGTAAGTCGGCAGGGGAAATATCTGGAAACACCATATATTTT. Full variable domain (missing parts from reference TRBV19 and TRBJ1-3): DGGITQSPKYLFRKEGQNVTLSCEQNLNHDAMYWYRQDPGQGLRLIYYSQIVNDFQKGDIAEGYSVSREKKESFPLTVTSAQKNPTAFYLCASKSAGEISGNTIYFGEGSWLTVV.